This T cell receptor (beta chain) is drawn from a study of cytomegalovirus exposure and HLA in healthy donors. Whole-study findings and limits: Cytomegalovirus status was reportedly diagnosed by the classifier with high specificity and sensitivity.

Per germline, CDR1 LNHNV and CDR2 YYDKDF (reference sequence). The CDR3 extends over 15 amino acids. Trimming took off 0 bases at V and 3 bases at J, with 12 bases between the two ends. TCRdb's copy holds only in-frame clones and misses some; the assay was immunoSEQ multiplex PCR. The data hold about 82,000 clones, with 90% to 95% observed a single time. This clone was seen a single time. Antigen: not known. Sample: PBMCs. The rearrangement links TRBV15 to TRBJ2-7, with a tentative D call TRBD2 (5 bases). This receptor was obtained from a man in his late teens or twenties in good health and CMV-seronegative. CDR3 in DNA: TGTGCCACCAGCAGAGATTTTGTCGGGAACTACGAGCAGTACTTC. Translating it yields CATSRDFVGNYEQYF.